This T cell receptor (beta chain) came from a study of cytotoxic CD8 clonotypes in ibrutinib-treated CLL. At the level of the study: Response sampling came at median roughly 12 months of treatment, ranging about 6 to 36 months.

Clones were sequenced by immunoSEQ multiplex PCR, and TCRdb holds only the in-frame ones, with some missing. The sample gives 20,000 to 25,000 clones, approximately 72% of which show up once; more than 7% is in the top ten. CDR1 and CDR2 from the germline V gene are SGHNT and YYREEE (reference sequence). The CDR3 totals 13 residues. Between the trimmed V and J ends, which lost 0 bases and 7 bases, there was a span of 10 bases. The sequence came from a human donor with chronic lymphocytic leukemia. The rearrangement joins TRBV5-4 to TRBJ1-1; D gene unclear. The sample consisted of PBMCs, taken before ibrutinib treatment. CDR3: CASSLDYTIEAFF. The DNA for the CDR3 is TGTGCCAGCAGCTTGGATTATACGATTGAAGCTTTCTTT.